This TCR beta chain was found in a study of human versus mouse CDR3 diversity and MHC coevolution. Using immunoSEQ multiplex PCR, the repertoire was profiled, and TCRdb retains in-frame clones only, with some absent. The profile shows about 83,000 clones, around 93% of them singletons. Germline CDR1 LNHDA, CDR2 SQIVND (reference sequence). V lost 5 bases and J lost 7; bases outside the gene matches: 18. This CDR3 is 19 amino acids long. Sequenced sample: naive CD4+ T cells from blood. Subset given: CD45RO-negative CD62L-positive naive CD4 T cells. This TCR was recovered from a person between 25 and 70 years old in good health. The chain has TRBV19 and TRBJ2-1; 12 bases are shared with TRBD1. CDR3 coding DNA: TGTGCCAGTAGTTCCCCGGGACAGGGGGCGTCTAGCGAAAGGAATGAGCAGTTCTTC. Translated: CASSSPGQGASSERNEQFF.